These 13 T cell receptor beta chains came from one sample sequenced in a study of T cells in Graves' hyperthyroidism and ophthalmopathy. TCR beta CDR3 region amplification was performed from RNA transcripts. Researchers ran a first-round RT-PCR on the TCR CDR3 using the HTBI primer set. TCRdb recomputed calls from the multiplex PCR reads with MiXCR, one row per CDR3 protein. The sample contains approximately 400,000 distinct CDR3 sequences, roughly 18% of which appear only once. Material for sequencing was blood. Receptor source: a man younger than 35 with Graves' ophthalmopathy.

This clonotype was detected ten times or more. The V gene is TRBV12-3 or TRBV12-4, the J gene TRBJ2-2; D may correspond to TRBD1 or TRBD2 (6 bases each). V was shortened by 4 bases and J by 5 bases, with 20 bases between the two germline ends. This CDR3 is built from 17 residues. CDR3 in DNA: TGTGCCAGCAGTTCAAGGTTCTTGGGGGGCCGAACCGGGGAGCTGTTTTTT. The encoded protein is CASSSRFLGGRTGELFF.

This clonotype was counted many times. The chain recombines TRBV11-2 with TRBJ2-1, with TRBD2 identical over 7 bases. The CDR3 runs to 16 residues. Germline V gene data show CDR1 as SGHAT and CDR2 as FQNNGV. The V segment lost 1 base and the J segment 5 bases; nucleotides outside the gene matches: 8. CDR3 region: CASSLAGSGADNEQFF. In DNA, the CDR3 is TGTGCCAGCAGCTTAGCGGGGAGCGGGGCCGACAATGAGCAGTTCTTC. The full variable domain, its missing parts supplied by reference TRBV11-2 and TRBJ2-1, is EAGVAQSPRYKIIEKRQSVAFWCNPISGHATLYWYQQILGQGPKLLIQFQNNGVVDDSQLPKDRFSAERLKGVDSTLKIQPAKLEDSAVYLCASSLAGSGADNEQFFGPGTRLTVL.

This clonotype showed up many times. The V call is TRBV20-1, the J call TRBJ1-2, with D unresolved. The CDR3 has 14 amino acids. V was pared by 2 bases and J by 5 bases, with 15 bases between. Germline-derived CDR1 and CDR2 are DFQATT and SNEGSKA (reference sequence). The CDR3 DNA follows: TGCAGTGCTAGATTGGACGCCGTCTTATATGGCTACACCTTC. It codes for CSARLDAVLYGYTF.

This clonotype was seen repeatedly, ten times or more. The chain combines TRBV7-9 with TRBJ2-3; a weak D match, TRBD1 (6 bases). CDR3 length: 14 amino acids. The V end was cut by 1 base, the J end by 8 bases, with 13 bases between. Germline values: CDR1 SEHNR, CDR2 FQNEAQ (reference sequence). The CDR3 DNA reads TGTGCCAGCAGCTTAGGACAGGTCCTTGGTACGCAGTATTTT. It yields the protein CASSLGQVLGTQYF.

Concerning this clonotype itself: This may stem from a read error, because a much larger clone lies one nucleotide away. The chain combines TRBV7-9 with TRBJ2-1, with TRBD2 matching over 10 bases. The CDR3 has 15 residues. Germline-derived CDR1 and CDR2 are SEHNR and FQNEAQ (reference sequence). V shed 1 base, J shed 9 bases, and the junction held 6 bases outside the gene matches. As DNA, the CDR3 is TGTGCCAGCAGCTTAGATAGCGGGGGGCGGGGTGAGCAGTTCTTC. Its protein product is CASSLDSGGRGEQFF.

This chain joins TRBV2 and TRBJ1-1; TRBD1 agrees at 8 bases. The CDR3 is 17 residues long. Looked up from germline, CDR1 is SNHLY and CDR2 is FYNNEI. Unmatched junction bases numbered 19, after V lost 7 bases and J lost 6 bases. The CDR3 loop reads CASKRDRPVAWDSEAFF. CDR3 DNA sequence: TGTGCCAGCAAGAGGGACAGGCCCGTTGCGTGGGATTCTGAAGCTTTCTTT.

Notes on this clonotype: This may come from a read error, since a much larger clone is one base off. The chain employs TRBV6-1 and TRBJ1-1; the D gene is possibly TRBD1 (6 bases). Deletions cut 5 bases from V and 1 base from J, with 11 bases between. Germline V gives CDR1 MNHNS, CDR2 SASEGT. This CDR3 comprises 14 residues. The CDR3 DNA sequence: TGTGCCAGCAGTTCCCCGACAGGGAACACTGAAGCTTTCTTT. Amino acid sequence: CASSSPTGNTEAFF.

The chain has TRBV6-1 and TRBJ2-1; no reliable D call. Germline CDR1 is MNHNS and CDR2 is SASEGT. The CDR3 runs to 13 residues. V lost 8 bases and J lost 0, with 8 bases in between. The CDR3 spells CASLRSSYNEQFF. DNA of the CDR3: TGTGCCAGCCTGCGGAGCTCCTACAATGAGCAGTTCTTC.

This clonotype was seen only a few times. This rearrangement joins TRBV7-6 to TRBJ1-3; D unclear. The germline V gene has CDR1 SGHVS and CDR2 FNYEAQ. The length of the CDR3 is 16 residues. V was clipped by 5 bases and J by 0 bases, with 14 bases between them. For the CDR3, the DNA is TGTGCCAGCAGCACTCAGCCCGACGGCTCTGGAAACACCATATATTTT. This gives the protein CASSTQPDGSGNTIYF.

Many counts were recorded for this clonotype. The V gene is TRBV28, the J gene TRBJ2-7, with D uncertain. The V gene's germline CDR1 is MDHEN and CDR2 SYDVKM. V was pared by 10 bases and J by 7 bases, with 11 bases between. The CDR3 contains 10 residues. CDR3 nucleotide sequence: TGTGCCACCCGACTCGGGGAGCAGTACTTC. Protein: CATRLGEQYF.

The table lists this clonotype with many counts. The chain uses TRBV2 and TRBJ1-2; possible D gene TRBD1, 5 bases. Trimming removed 8 bases from V and 8 bases from J, with 15 bases in between. This CDR3 has 12 amino acids. The germline V gene encodes CDR1 SNHLY and CDR2 FYNNEI. The CDR3 bases are TGTGCCAGCGGGGCGAGTAGGGGCGGCTACACCTTC. This gives the protein CASGASRGGYTF.

The chain joins TRBV5-1 to TRBJ2-5; 11 bases agree with TRBD2. This CDR3 comprises 17 residues. V was pared by 0 bases and J by 5 bases, with 9 bases of the junction left unmatched. Germline assignment: CDR1 SGHRS and CDR2 YFSETQ. For the CDR3, the DNA is TGCGCCAGCAGCTTGGAACTAGCGGGGGCGCCCCGCGAGACCCAGTACTTC. The encoded protein is CASSLELAGAPRETQYF.

On this clonotype itself: A much larger clone differs from this one at a single base, so this may be a read error. The genes are TRBV2 and TRBJ1-5; a possible D gene is TRBD1 (6 bases). V was clipped by 5 bases and J by 0 bases, with 11 bases between them. There are 15 residues in the CDR3. Germline V gene lookup returns CDR1 SNHLY and CDR2 FYNNEI. CDR3 protein: CASSPGGSSNQPQHF. The CDR3 coding sequence is TGTGCCAGCAGTCCCGGGGGCTCTAGCAATCAGCCCCAGCATTTT.